The clone carrying this TCR beta chain is deemed medium-sized (0.01 to 0.1%). Its matching antigen is unknown. Trimming cost V 8 bases and J 0 bases; bases outside gene matches: 21. The V gene's germline CDR1 is SQVTM and CDR2 ANQGSEA. The CDR3 consists of 19 residues. BIOMED2 TRB-A/B primer pools were used in multiplex TRB PCR. TCRdb called the multiplex PCR reads again in MiXCR, with one record for every CDR3 protein. Of thousands of distinct CDR3 sequences in the sample, 25% to 35% were seen once. The source of the sample is a study of T and B cells in COVID-19 patients. The overall study: Peripheral blood came from COVID-19 patients with active infection or after recovery. The recovered patients had mostly mild to moderate COVID-19 with outpatient management. Findings of the study overall: In COVID-19 patients, T cell receptor beta variable and joining gene use was reportedly strongly skewed. No sequencing was yet done of CD4+, regulatory or CD8+ subsets, or of SARS-CoV-2-responsive or tetramer+ sorted cells.

Blood genomic DNA input for TRB amplification was roughly 250-550 ng. The chain links TRBV29-1 to TRBJ2-3, with TRBD2 matching 9 bases. The clonotype was recovered from a human donor with active COVID-19. The sample consisted of blood. Written as DNA, the CDR3 is TGCAGCTCCTATGGGCTAGCGGGATCGATGGCTACTAGCACAGATACGCAGTATTTT. Its translation is CSSYGLAGSMATSTDTQYF.